This TCR beta chain originates from a study of siplizumab effects on memory and regulatory T cells. Study-level points and caveats: Sequences below about 10^-5 frequency were poorly captured, and few alloreactive clones mapped to unstimulated subsets. Siplizumab led to significantly less abundant alloreactive sequences that could be traced back to unstimulated CD4+ memory cells. The mean Treg-derived percentage of mappable alloreactive CD4+ clones was about 70% with siplizumab compared with approximately 30% in controls.

This table comes from immunoSEQ multiplex PCR, and its TCRdb copy is limited to in-frame clones, with some not included. The sample lists approximately 100,000 clones, around 93% occurring once. Concerning this clone itself: The antigen is undetermined.

CDR3 length: 15 residues. V gave up 1 base and J gave up 9 bases; unmatched junction bases: 6. The germline V gene encodes CDR1 SGHVS and CDR2 FNYEAQ. Material: non-Treg CD4+ T cells sorted from blood. This sequence originates from a human donor in good health. This chain links TRBV7-6 with TRBJ2-1, with 10 positions matching TRBD2. CDR3 region: CASSLVASGGSEQFF. Written as DNA, the CDR3 is TGTGCCAGCAGCTTAGTTGCTAGCGGGGGAAGTGAGCAGTTCTTC.